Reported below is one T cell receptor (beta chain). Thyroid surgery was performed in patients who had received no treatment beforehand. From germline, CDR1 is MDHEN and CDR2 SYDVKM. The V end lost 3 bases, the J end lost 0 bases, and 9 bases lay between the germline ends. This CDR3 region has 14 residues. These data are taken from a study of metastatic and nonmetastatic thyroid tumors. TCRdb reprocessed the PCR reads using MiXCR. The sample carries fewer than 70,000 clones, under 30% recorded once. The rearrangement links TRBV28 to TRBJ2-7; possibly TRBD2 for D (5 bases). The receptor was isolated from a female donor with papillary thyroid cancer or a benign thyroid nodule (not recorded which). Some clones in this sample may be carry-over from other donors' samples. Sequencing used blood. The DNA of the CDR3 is TGTGCCAGCAGTTTCGGGGTAGCCTCCTACGAGCAGTACTTC. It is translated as CASSFGVASYEQYF.